This TCR beta chain was retrieved from a study of spatial heterogeneity in lung cancer. Findings and caveats of the study: The appearance of ubiquitous expanded tumor TCRs in blood was greater at resection than follow-up.

Germline V gene data show CDR1 as KGHSH and CDR2 as LQKENI. The CDR3 length is 16 residues. The germline V and J ends were trimmed by 1 base and 0 bases, with 11 bases remaining between them. The table lists this clonotype with many counts. Its antigen is currently unknown. Time point specified: sample taken at primary tumor resection. Whole RNA from tumor, nontumor lung or frozen PBMC was sequenced unsorted. The donors comprised roughly 71 untreated early-stage non-small cell lung cancer patients. A unique molecular identifier was attached to every TCR cDNA molecule. MiXCR, run by TCRdb on the 5' RACE reads, gives a single entry per CDR3 protein. This table holds 35,000 to 55,000 distinct CDR3 sequences, approximately 6.9% found once.

The specimen comprised PBMCs, sampled at surgery. The chain is built from TRBV18 and TRBJ2-3, with D perhaps matching TRBD2 (5 bases). This TCR derives from a female donor with early-stage non-small cell lung cancer. The CDR3 DNA is TGTGCCAGCTCACCACTTTTGCCGGGGAGCACAGATACGCAGTATTTT. It yields the protein CASSPLLPGSTDTQYF.